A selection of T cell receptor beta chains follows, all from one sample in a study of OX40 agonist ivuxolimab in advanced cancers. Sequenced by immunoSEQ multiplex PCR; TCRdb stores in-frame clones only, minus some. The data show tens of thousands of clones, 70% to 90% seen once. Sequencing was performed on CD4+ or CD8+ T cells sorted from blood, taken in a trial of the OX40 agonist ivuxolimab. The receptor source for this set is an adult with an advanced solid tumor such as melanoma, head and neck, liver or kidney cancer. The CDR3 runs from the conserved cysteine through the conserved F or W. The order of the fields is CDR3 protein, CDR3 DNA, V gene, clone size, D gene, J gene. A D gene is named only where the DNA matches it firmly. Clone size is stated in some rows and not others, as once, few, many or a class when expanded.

CASSVAEGYEQYF | TGTGCCAGCAGCGTAGCGGAAGGCTACGAGCAGTACTTC | TRBV9 | NA | NA | TRBJ2-7
CASSAQQGAYGYTF | TGTGCCAGCAGCGCACAACAGGGGGCGTATGGCTACACCTTC | TRBV5-4 | NA | TRBD1 | TRBJ1-2
CASSQGSGRTYNEQFF | TGTGCCAGCAGCCAAGGGAGTGGCAGGACCTACAATGAGCAGTTCTTC | TRBV4-2 | few | NA | TRBJ2-1
CASSNARTGGFTYEQYF | TGTGCCAGCAGCAACGCCCGAACAGGGGGCTTCACCTACGAGCAGTACTTC | TRBV21-1 | NA | NA | TRBJ2-7
CATSRAGTSGDTQYF | TGTGCCACCAGCAGGGCCGGGACTAGCGGGGATACGCAGTATTTT | TRBV15 | NA | TRBD2 | TRBJ2-3
CASSLGGTVYEQYF | TGTGCCAGCAGCTTAGGAGGGACAGTCTACGAGCAGTACTTC | TRBV11-2 | NA | TRBD1 | TRBJ2-7
CASSQVRRSEQYF | TGCGCCAGCAGCCAAGTTCGGCGATCCGAGCAGTACTTC | TRBV4-1 | NA | NA | TRBJ2-7
CASSLFSGRALSYNEQFF | TGCGCCAGCAGCTTGTTTTCTGGGAGGGCTTTATCCTACAATGAGCAGTTCTTC | TRBV5-1 | NA | TRBD2 | TRBJ2-1
CASRNPGTGSIGEQYF | TGTGCCAGCCGAAACCCCGGGACAGGGTCAATTGGCGAGCAGTACTTC | TRBV2 | NA | TRBD1 | TRBJ2-7
CASSKLAEITDTQYF | TGTGCCAGCAGCAAACTAGCGGAGATCACAGATACGCAGTATTTT | TRBV7-8 | once | TRBD2 | TRBJ2-3
CASTPRDSGGNTIYF | TGTGCCAGCACTCCCAGGGACTCGGGTGGAAACACCATATATTTT | TRBV25-1 | few | NA | TRBJ1-3
CSVTSGYNEQFF | TGCAGCGTGACTAGCGGATACAATGAGCAGTTCTTC | TRBV29-1 | NA | TRBD2 | TRBJ2-1
CASSLVAGQGYEQYF | TGCGCCAGCAGCTTGGTAGCAGGACAGGGCTACGAGCAGTACTTC | TRBV5-1 | NA | TRBD1 | TRBJ2-7
CASSPGGTEAFF | TGCGCCAGCAGCCCCGGGGGGACTGAAGCTTTCTTT | TRBV5-1 | NA | NA | TRBJ1-1
CASSIVPGEKLFF | TGTGCCAGTAGTATAGTTCCGGGGGAAAAACTGTTTTTT | TRBV19 | once | NA | TRBJ1-4
CASTSLRDQPQHF | TGTGCCAGTACTAGTTTACGGGATCAGCCCCAGCATTTT | TRBV19 | NA | NA | TRBJ1-5
CASSRSTDTQYF | TGTGCCAGCAGCCGGAGCACAGATACGCAGTATTTT | TRBV4-2 | NA | NA | TRBJ2-3
CATVGTSGNRQTQYF | TGTGCCACCGTTGGGACTAGCGGTAATCGGCAGACCCAGTACTTC | TRBV19 | NA | TRBD2 | TRBJ2-5
CASSPNGRGYEQYF | TGTGCCAGCAGTCCCAACGGACGAGGATACGAGCAGTACTTC | TRBV28 | NA | NA | TRBJ2-7
CASSPPTGPILNYGYTF | TGTGCCAGCTCACCACCGACAGGCCCCATTCTTAACTATGGCTACACCTTC | TRBV18 | NA | NA | TRBJ1-2
CASSQGRQRGQGETQYF | TGCGCCAGCAGCCAAGGAAGGCAAAGGGGGCAAGGGGAGACCCAGTACTTC | TRBV4-1 | NA | TRBD1 | TRBJ2-5
CASSQGAGGPSEQFF | TGTGCCAGCAGCCAAGGGGCGGGAGGGCCCAGTGAGCAGTTCTTC | TRBV14 | NA | TRBD2 | TRBJ2-1
CASSPDRVGGYTF | TGTGCCAGCAGCCCCGACAGGGTAGGGGGCTACACCTTC | TRBV5-6 | NA | TRBD1 | TRBJ1-2
CASSYLGWDQPQHF | TGTGCCAGCAGTTACTTGGGTTGGGACCAGCCCCAGCATTTT | TRBV6-5 | NA | NA | TRBJ1-5
CASSYGLAGIGELFF | TGTGCCAGCAGTTACGGACTAGCGGGAATCGGGGAGCTGTTTTTT | TRBV6-5 | NA | TRBD2 | TRBJ2-2
CASSSLAGGGYEQFF | TGTGCCAGCAGCTCACTAGCGGGAGGGGGATATGAGCAGTTCTTC | TRBV11-1 | NA | TRBD2 | TRBJ2-1
CASSSGGTNEKLFF | TGTGCCAGCAGCTCGGGTGGGACTAATGAAAAACTGTTTTTT | TRBV5-4 | NA | NA | TRBJ1-4
CASRPGGNRVNTEAFF | TGCGCCAGCAGGCCAGGGGGGAATAGGGTGAACACTGAAGCTTTCTTT | TRBV5-1 | NA | TRBD1 | TRBJ1-1
CASSSISGSLDEQYF | TGTGCCAGCAGTTCTATTAGCGGGAGTCTTGACGAGCAGTACTTC | TRBV2 | NA | TRBD2 | TRBJ2-7
CASSLDVHQETQYF | TGTGCCAGCAGCTTGGATGTCCACCAAGAGACCCAGTACTTC | TRBV5-5 | NA | NA | TRBJ2-5
CASRQLRQGLTEAFF | TGTGCCAGCAGACAACTAAGACAGGGGCTCACTGAAGCTTTCTTT | TRBV6-1 | NA | TRBD1 | TRBJ1-1
CASSAGRLYQETQYF | TGTGCCAGCAGTGCAGGGCGTCTATATCAAGAGACCCAGTACTTC | TRBV7-8 | NA | NA | TRBJ2-5
CASSFGLAGDNEQFF | TGCGCCAGCAGCTTTGGACTAGCGGGAGACAATGAGCAGTTCTTC | TRBV5-1 | NA | TRBD2 | TRBJ2-1
CASSLSLSSGYSGANVLTF | TGCGCCAGCAGCCTTTCCCTCAGTAGCGGGTACTCTGGGGCCAACGTCCTGACTTTC | TRBV4-1 | NA | TRBD2 | TRBJ2-6
CASSLRQNSGNTIYF | TGTGCCAGCAGCTTGCGGCAGAACTCTGGAAACACCATATATTTT | TRBV11-3 | NA | NA | TRBJ1-3
CASNQRPQHF | TGTGCCAGCAACCAAAGGCCCCAGCATTTT | TRBV28 | few | NA | TRBJ1-5
CASSLGGVHPYNEQFF | TGCGCCAGCAGCTTGGGGGGTGTACACCCCTACAATGAGCAGTTCTTC | TRBV5-1 | NA | NA | TRBJ2-1
CAWTLAGGWNIQYF | TGTGCCTGGACCCTAGCGGGAGGGTGGAACATTCAGTACTTC | TRBV30 | NA | TRBD2 | TRBJ2-4
CASTGRTSGSEQFF | TGTGCCAGCACCGGCCGGACTAGCGGGAGTGAGCAGTTCTTC | TRBV2 | NA | TRBD2 | TRBJ2-1